The 3 T cell receptor beta chains below come from one sample, sequenced in a study of response to subunit inactivated influenza vaccine. TCRdb reprocessed the RT-PCR reads with MiXCR, giving one entry per CDR3 protein. The sample has about 570,000 distinct CDR3 sequences, around 11% seen once. The source was PBMCs from blood, collected on the day of vaccination. These receptors came from a man aged 50 to 59 who received an inactivated influenza vaccine.

This clonotype was recorded a few times. The rearrangement joins TRBV6-5 to TRBJ2-5; a possible D gene is TRBD1 (6 bases). Germline CDR1 is MNHEY and CDR2 is SVGAGI. The CDR3 extends over 15 amino acids. V was clipped by 0 bases and J by 4 bases, with 12 bases between them. CDR3 nucleotides: TGTGCCAGCAGTTACTCGGGGGCGCGAGGAGAGACCCAGTACTTC. Translating gives CASSYSGARGETQYF.

The chain combines TRBV4-1 with TRBJ2-7; D perhaps matches TRBD1 (6 bases). The CDR3 loop spans 14 amino acids. The V gene's germline CDR1 is MGHRA and CDR2 YSYEKL. V was trimmed by 9 bases and J by 1 base, leaving 16 bases between them. CDR3 in DNA: TGCGCCAGAACCTGCGACAGGAGATCCTACGAGCAGTACTTC. This codes for CARTCDRRSYEQYF.

This clonotype has ten or more counts. This chain joins TRBV11-2 and TRBJ2-2; no firm D call. Trimming pared 4 bases from V and 7 bases from J, leaving 10 bases between. In germline, CDR1 is SGHAT, CDR2 FQNNGV. The CDR3 extends over 13 amino acids. The CDR3 DNA reads as TGTGCCAGCAGCTCTTTGAGAAACGGGGAGCTGTTTTTT. Protein: CASSSLRNGELFF.